This T cell receptor (beta chain) stems from a study of T cell changes during pregnancy in multiple sclerosis. Produced via immunoSEQ multiplex PCR; TCRdb's table is partial and in-frame only. The table shows under 40,000 clones, with roughly nine tenths occurring only once. The CDR3 runs to 14 residues. V gave up 6 bases and J gave up 0 bases, with 9 bases separating them. Germline assignment: CDR1 MNHEY and CDR2 SVGAGI. This receptor was identified in a female donor with multiple sclerosis, enrolled in a pregnancy study. The chain employs TRBV6-5 and TRBJ2-1; D is ambiguous. The sample in question was CD4+ T cells from peripheral blood mononuclear cells, obtained in the second trimester of pregnancy. The CDR3 loop reads CASSKYSSYNEQFF. The CDR3 DNA follows: TGTGCCAGCAGCAAATACAGCTCCTACAATGAGCAGTTCTTC.